The 18 T cell receptor beta chains below were found in one sample sequenced in a study of cytomegalovirus exposure and HLA in healthy donors. The study ran its PCR with 60 Vbeta and 13 Jbeta primers. Here immunoSEQ multiplex PCR was the method, and the copy in TCRdb shows in-frame clones only, minus some. The profile shows about 200,000 clones, approximately 85% of them singletons. The specimen was PBMCs. These receptor sequences come from a middle-aged woman in good health and CMV-seronegative.

The rearrangement links TRBV5-1 to TRBJ2-2; the D gene is possibly TRBD2 (6 bases). The CDR3 covers 22 residues. The germline CDR1 and CDR2 sequences are SGHRS and YFSETQ. The germline V and J ends were trimmed by 0 bases and 6 bases, with 33 bases remaining between them. The CDR3 bases are TGCGCCAGCAGCTTGGGAGAGGGACTCGAAGTGCTCAGGTCCAGGTCGGCCGGGGAGCTGTTTTTT. Protein sequence: CASSLGEGLEVLRSRSAGELFF. The variable domain in full, with the rest retrieved from reference TRBV5-1 and TRBJ2-2, is KAGVTQTPRYLIKTRGQQVTLSCSPISGHRSVSWYQQTPGQGLQFLFEYFSETQRNKGNFPGRFSGRQFSNSRSEMNVSTLELGDSALYLCASSLGEGLEVLRSRSAGELFFGEGSRLTVL.

The chain carries TRBV30 and TRBJ1-3, with D possibly TRBD1 on 5 matching bases. Deletions cut 3 bases from V and 0 bases from J, with 12 bases between. The CDR3 length is 15 residues. The germline CDR1 and CDR2 sequences are GTSNPN and SVGIG (reference sequence). CDR3: CAWRSRAPSGNTIYF. The CDR3 DNA reads TGTGCCTGGAGAAGCAGGGCCCCCTCTGGAAACACCATATATTTT.

The V and J genes are TRBV6-5 and TRBJ1-2; D is unclear. CDR3 length: 14 amino acids. Trimming took 5 bases from V and 3 from J, leaving 13 bases between them. CDR1 and CDR2 from the germline V gene are MNHEY and SVGAGI. The CDR3 DNA reads as TGTGCCAGCAGTGAGTTGGTAGACTACTATGGCTACACCTTC. As protein: CASSELVDYYGYTF.

The genes are TRBV15 and TRBJ1-1, with a tentative D call TRBD1 (6 bases). Germline V gives CDR1 LNHNV, CDR2 YYDKDF (reference sequence). The CDR3 loop spans 16 amino acids. Trimming cost V 3 bases and J 8 bases, with 22 bases left between them. This CDR3 is CATSRYTGGSEGEAFF. The CDR3 nucleotides are TGTGCCACCAGCAGGTATACGGGGGGCAGCGAGGGGGAAGCTTTCTTT.

This clone was seen only a few times. The chain links TRBV29-1 to TRBJ2-7; TRBD1 agrees at 8 bases. V was clipped by 2 bases and J by 3 bases; unmatched bases: 9. CDR1 is SQVTM, CDR2 ANQGSEA, per germline. CDR3 size: 15 residues. The DNA for the CDR3 is TGCAGCGTTGAAAATATTGGACAGGGAATCTACGAGCAGTACTTC. Its translation is CSVENIGQGIYEQYF.

In DNA form, the CDR3 reads TGTGCCAGTAGCGCTAGCGGGAGGGCGGGAGATACGCAGTATTTT. Its translation is CASSASGRAGDTQYF. The rearrangement links TRBV5-6 to TRBJ2-3; 12 nucleotides align to TRBD2. The junction had 9 bases not matched to a gene; V was cut back by 8 bases and J by 5 bases. There are 15 residues in the CDR3. Germline values: CDR1 SGHDT, CDR2 YYEEEE.

The chain couples TRBV7-2 to TRBJ2-5, with TRBD2 matching 13 bases. The CDR3 runs to 15 residues. The V and J ends lost 5 bases and 5 bases, in that order; junction bases with no gene match: 5. Germline V gene data show CDR1 as SGHTA and CDR2 as FQGNSA. CDR3 nucleotide sequence: TGTGCCAGCAGCCCAGGACTAGCGGGAGTGGAGACCCAGTACTTC. This gives the protein CASSPGLAGVETQYF. Together with reference TRBV7-2 and TRBJ2-5, the CDR3 gives the full variable domain: GAGVSQSPSNKVTEKGKDVELRCDPISGHTALYWYRQSLGQGLEFLIYFQGNSAPDKSGLPSDRFSAERTGGSVSTLTIQRTQQEDSAVYLCASSPGLAGVETQYFGPGTRLLVL.

Here the CDR3 DNA reads TGCAGCGTTGACAGTCTCTTCACCTTC. Translated: CSVDSLFTF. The V call is TRBV29-1, the J call TRBJ1-2; D gene uncertain. The length of the CDR3 is 9 residues. Deletions cut 3 bases from V and 13 bases from J, with 9 bases between. Germline V gene sequence: CDR1 SQVTM, CDR2 ANQGSEA.

The chain uses TRBV27 and TRBJ1-2, with TRBD1 matching 7 bases. The CDR3 loop spans 14 amino acids. Germline CDR1 is MNHEY and CDR2 is SMNVEV (reference sequence). V dropped 6 bases and J dropped 4; count of bases not matched to a gene: 8. This chain's CDR3 is CASSSSGGGYGYTF. CDR3 coding DNA: TGTGCCAGCAGCTCTTCAGGGGGAGGCTATGGCTACACCTTC.

This clone has only one observation. Other DNA sequences in the sample encode the same CDR3. The genes are TRBV2 and TRBJ2-2, with 10 bases lining up with TRBD1. The CDR3 is 15 amino acids. Trimming removed 5 bases from V and 6 bases from J; junction bases left unmatched: 6. Germline CDR1 and CDR2: SNHLY and FYNNEI. The CDR3 DNA sequence: TGTGCCAGCAGTTACGACAGGGGGCGCGCCGGGGAGCTGTTTTTT. Encoded protein: CASSYDRGRAGELFF.

The rearrangement links TRBV28 to TRBJ2-5; TRBD2 agrees at 11 bases. Trimming at V came to 5 bases and at J to 5 bases, leaving 10 bases not matched to a gene. The length of the CDR3 is 16 residues. Germline V gene lookup returns CDR1 MDHEN and CDR2 SYDVKM. The CDR3 coding sequence is TGTGCCAGCAGTGCCAGACTAGCGGGATTGCTGGAGACCCAGTACTTC. Translated: CASSARLAGLLETQYF.

V usage is TRBV19 and J usage is TRBJ1-1, with no clear D. Trimming removed 5 bases from V and 5 bases from J, with 12 bases in between. The CDR3 loop spans 13 amino acids. Germline CDR1 is LNHDA and CDR2 is SQIVND (reference sequence). CDR3 coding DNA: TGTGCCAGTAGTTCTCGCGGGTTGACTGAAGCTTTCTTT. Translating gives CASSSRGLTEAFF.

This sequence joins TRBV19 and TRBJ1-5, with 8 nucleotides matching TRBD1. The germline gives CDR1 LNHDA, CDR2 SQIVND (reference sequence). V gave up 9 bases and J gave up 6 bases; unmatched junction bases: 7. This CDR3 has 13 amino acids. CDR3 DNA sequence: TGTGCCAGCCTAGACAGGGGCTCTCAGCCCCAGCATTTT. Its translation: CASLDRGSQPQHF.

The chain carries TRBV13 and TRBJ2-1; 16 nucleotides agree with TRBD2. The CDR3 consists of 21 residues. Germline V gene data show CDR1 as PRHDT and CDR2 as FYEKMQ (reference sequence). Trimming cost V 4 bases and J 4 bases; bases outside gene matches: 16. The CDR3 is CASSYLPGLAGGQRKYNEQFF. CDR3 in DNA: TGTGCCAGCAGCTACTTACCGGGACTAGCGGGAGGGCAGCGTAAATACAATGAGCAGTTCTTC.

The CDR3 here is CASKGQTDSYEQYF. CDR3 bases: TGCGCCAGTAAAGGACAGACCGACTCCTACGAGCAGTACTTC. This chain uses TRBV5-1 with TRBJ2-7, with D perhaps matching TRBD1 (6 bases). This CDR3 has 14 residues. Trimming left V 8 bases short and J 0 bases short, with 15 bases between. CDR1 is SGHRS and CDR2 is YFSETQ in the germline V gene. Filled out from reference TRBV5-1 and TRBJ2-7, the complete variable domain reads KAGVTQTPRYLIKTRGQQVTLSCSPISGHRSVSWYQQTPGQGLQFLFEYFSETQRNKGNFPGRFSGRQFSNSRSEMNVSTLELGDSALYLCASKGQTDSYEQYFGPGTRLTVT.

This clone was seen more than once but under ten times. The chain carries TRBV5-1 and TRBJ2-2; TRBD1 might be the D (5 bases). In germline, CDR1 is SGHRS, CDR2 YFSETQ. Trimming pared 0 bases from V and 1 base from J, leaving 10 bases between. The CDR3 sequence is 16 residues long. CDR3 bases: TGCGCCAGCAGCTTGGCCGCAGGGCTGAACACCGGGGAGCTGTTTTTT. Protein product: CASSLAAGLNTGELFF.

As regards this clone: One end of the junction is discordant with germline, which a read error may explain. The gene calls are TRBV2 and TRBJ2-1, with D possibly matching TRBD2 (5 bases). Germline assignment: CDR1 SNHLY and CDR2 FYNNEI. The CDR3 consists of 14 residues. The CDR3 spells CAGSISRGNNEQFF. The CDR3 nucleotides are TGTGCCGGCAGTATATCCCGGGGTAACAATGAGCAGTTCTTC.

CDR3 in amino acids: CASSLRTGADTQYF. In nucleotides, the CDR3 is TGTGCCAGCAGTCTACGGACAGGGGCAGATACGCAGTATTTT. The J gene is TRBJ2-3, the V gene TRBV6-4, with 9 nucleotides matching TRBD1. J was trimmed by 4 bases and V by 5 bases; bases with no gene match: 4. CDR3 size: 14 residues. Germline-derived CDR1 and CDR2 are MRHNA and SNTAGT.